The T cell receptor (beta chain) described here comes from a study of blood T cell repertoires in COVID-19. Turning to the study itself: Donors in the United States, Italy and Spain gave samples during acute or convalescent COVID-19. T cells, B-cell-depleted T cells, or PBMCs provided the cDNA or gDNA that served as material.

The study assigned cohorts using participant-reported clinical history. How the authors handled the data: The assay estimated nucleated cells by amplifying reference gene primers. The table came from immunoSEQ multiplex PCR; TCRdb's copy has only in-frame clones and leaves some out. V and J calls and clone size are given by that table; D and trimming were obtained from the DNA. The sample carries 250,000 to 300,000 clones, around 80% recorded once. Germline V CDR1 and CDR2: SGHAT, FQNNGV. V lost 5 bases to trimming and J lost 13 bases, with 12 bases between them. The CDR3 length is 11 residues. The J gene is TRBJ2-1, the V gene TRBV11-2, with D possibly matching TRBD2 (6 bases). Specimen: PBMCs or T cells enriched from blood (not recorded which). The clonotype comes from a young man with acute COVID-19. Written as DNA, the CDR3 is TGTGCCAGCAGCCTCGGGACTCTACAGTTCTTC. Translation: CASSLGTLQFF.